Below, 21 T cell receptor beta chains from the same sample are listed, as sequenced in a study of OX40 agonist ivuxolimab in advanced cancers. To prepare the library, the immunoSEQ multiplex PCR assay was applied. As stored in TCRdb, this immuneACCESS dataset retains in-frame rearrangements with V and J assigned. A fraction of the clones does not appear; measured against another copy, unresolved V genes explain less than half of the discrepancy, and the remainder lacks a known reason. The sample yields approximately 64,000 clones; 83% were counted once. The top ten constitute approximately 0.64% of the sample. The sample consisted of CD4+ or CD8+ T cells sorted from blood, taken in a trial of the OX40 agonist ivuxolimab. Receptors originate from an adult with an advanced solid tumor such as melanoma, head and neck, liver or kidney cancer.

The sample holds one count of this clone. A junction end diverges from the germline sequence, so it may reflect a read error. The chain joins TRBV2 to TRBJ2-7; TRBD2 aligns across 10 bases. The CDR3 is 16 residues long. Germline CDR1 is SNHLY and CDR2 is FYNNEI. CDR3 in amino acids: CASNELAGIATYEQYF. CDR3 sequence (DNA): TGTGCCAGCAATGAACTAGCGGGAATTGCTACCTACGAGCAGTACTTC.

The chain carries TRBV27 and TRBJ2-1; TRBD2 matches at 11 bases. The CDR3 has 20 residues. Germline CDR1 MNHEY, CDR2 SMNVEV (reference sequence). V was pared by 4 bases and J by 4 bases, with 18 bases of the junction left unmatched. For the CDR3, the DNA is TGTGCCAGCAGTTCCATCCTGATCCCTTTAGCGGGAGGGACATACAATGAGCAGTTCTTC. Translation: CASSSILIPLAGGTYNEQFF.

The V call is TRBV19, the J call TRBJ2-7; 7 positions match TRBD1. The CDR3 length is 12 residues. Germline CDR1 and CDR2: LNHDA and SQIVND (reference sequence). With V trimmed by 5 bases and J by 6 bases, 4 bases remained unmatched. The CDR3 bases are TGTGCCAGTAGTGTAGGGACAGCCGAGCAGTACTTC. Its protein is CASSVGTAEQYF.

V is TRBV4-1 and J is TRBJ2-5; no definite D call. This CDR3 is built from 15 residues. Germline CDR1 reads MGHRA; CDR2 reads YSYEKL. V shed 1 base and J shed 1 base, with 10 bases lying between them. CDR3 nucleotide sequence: TGCGCCAGCAGCCAAGGTCAGAGACGCCAAGAGACCCAGTACTTC. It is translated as CASSQGQRRQETQYF.

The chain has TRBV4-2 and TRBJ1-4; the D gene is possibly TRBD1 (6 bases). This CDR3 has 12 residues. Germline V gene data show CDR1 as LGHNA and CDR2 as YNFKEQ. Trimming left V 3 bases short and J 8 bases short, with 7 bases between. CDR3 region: CASSHRGEKLFF. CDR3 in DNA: TGTGCCAGCAGCCACAGGGGCGAAAAACTGTTTTTT.

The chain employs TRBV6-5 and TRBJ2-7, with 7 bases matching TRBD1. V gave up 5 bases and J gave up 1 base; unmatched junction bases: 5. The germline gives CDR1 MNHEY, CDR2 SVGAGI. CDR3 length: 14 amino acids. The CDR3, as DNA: TGTGCCAGCAGTACGACAGGGAATTCCTACGAGCAGTACTTC. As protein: CASSTTGNSYEQYF.

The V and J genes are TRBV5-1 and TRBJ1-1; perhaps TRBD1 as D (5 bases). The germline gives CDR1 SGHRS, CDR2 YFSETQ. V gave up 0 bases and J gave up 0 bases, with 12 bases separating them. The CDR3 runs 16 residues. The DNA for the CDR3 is TGCGCCAGCAGCTTGGACAGGATAAGAATGAACACTGAAGCTTTCTTT. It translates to CASSLDRIRMNTEAFF.

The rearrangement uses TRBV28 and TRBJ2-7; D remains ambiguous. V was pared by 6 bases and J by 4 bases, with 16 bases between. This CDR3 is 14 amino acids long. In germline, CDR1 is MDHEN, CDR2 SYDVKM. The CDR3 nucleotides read TGTGCCAGCAGCTCGTTGTCAACGTTTTACGAGCAGTACTTC. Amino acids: CASSSLSTFYEQYF.

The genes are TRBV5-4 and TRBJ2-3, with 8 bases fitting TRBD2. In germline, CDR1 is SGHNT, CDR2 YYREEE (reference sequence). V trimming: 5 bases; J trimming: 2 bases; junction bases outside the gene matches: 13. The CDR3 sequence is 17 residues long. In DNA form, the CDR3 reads TGTGCCAGCAGGATCCTCTCCTCCGGGGGGGTCACAGATACGCAGTATTTT. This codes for CASRILSSGGVTDTQYF.

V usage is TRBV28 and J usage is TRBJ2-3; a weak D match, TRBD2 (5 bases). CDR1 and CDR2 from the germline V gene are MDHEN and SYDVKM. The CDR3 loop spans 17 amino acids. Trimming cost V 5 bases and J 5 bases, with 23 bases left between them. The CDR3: CASSPNRLAERLDTQYF. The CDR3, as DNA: TGTGCCAGCAGTCCTAACCGGCTCGCGGAGCGGTTAGATACGCAGTATTTT.

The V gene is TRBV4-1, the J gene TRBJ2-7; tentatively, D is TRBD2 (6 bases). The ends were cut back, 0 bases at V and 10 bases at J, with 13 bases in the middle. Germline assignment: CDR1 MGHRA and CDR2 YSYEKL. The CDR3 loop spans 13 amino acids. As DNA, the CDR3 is TGCGCCAGCAGCCAAGATCGTACTAGCCTTCAGTACTTC. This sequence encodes CASSQDRTSLQYF.

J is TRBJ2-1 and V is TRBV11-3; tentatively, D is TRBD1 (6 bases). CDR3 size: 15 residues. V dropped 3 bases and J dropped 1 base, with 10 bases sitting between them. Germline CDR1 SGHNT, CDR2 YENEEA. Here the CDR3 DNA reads TGTGCCAGCAGCTTTCCAGGGGTTTCCTACAATGAGCAGTTCTTC. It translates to CASSFPGVSYNEQFF.

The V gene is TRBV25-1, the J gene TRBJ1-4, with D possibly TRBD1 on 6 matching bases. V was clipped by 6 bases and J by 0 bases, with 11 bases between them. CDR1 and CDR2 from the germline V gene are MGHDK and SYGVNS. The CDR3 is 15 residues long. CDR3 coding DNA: TGTGCCAGCAGCCCTCGACAGGCAACTAATGAAAAACTGTTTTTT. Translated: CASSPRQATNEKLFF.

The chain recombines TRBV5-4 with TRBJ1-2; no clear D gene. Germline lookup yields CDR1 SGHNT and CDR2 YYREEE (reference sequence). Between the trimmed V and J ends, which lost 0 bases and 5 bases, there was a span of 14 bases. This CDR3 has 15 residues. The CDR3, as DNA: TGTGCCAGCAGCTTGGGGCAGGAGATTACGTATGGCTACACCTTC. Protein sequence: CASSLGQEITYGYTF.

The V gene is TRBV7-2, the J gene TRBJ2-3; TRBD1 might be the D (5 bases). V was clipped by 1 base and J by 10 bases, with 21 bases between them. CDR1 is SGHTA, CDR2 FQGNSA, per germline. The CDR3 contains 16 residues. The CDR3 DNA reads TGTGCCAGCAGCTTAGTACGGAACCACCTAGGGGCGGCGCAGTATTTT. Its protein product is CASSLVRNHLGAAQYF. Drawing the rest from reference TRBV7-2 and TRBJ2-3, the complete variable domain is GAGVSQSPSNKVTEKGKDVELRCDPISGHTALYWYRQSLGQGLEFLIYFQGNSAPDKSGLPSDRFSAERTGGSVSTLTIQRTQQEDSAVYLCASSLVRNHLGAAQYFGPGTRLTVL.

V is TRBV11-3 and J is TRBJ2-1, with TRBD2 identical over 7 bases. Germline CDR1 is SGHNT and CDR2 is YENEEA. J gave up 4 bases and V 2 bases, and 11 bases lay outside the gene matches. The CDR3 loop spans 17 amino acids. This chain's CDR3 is CASSLSLASGEYNEQFF. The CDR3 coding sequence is TGTGCCAGCAGCTTAAGCCTGGCTAGCGGAGAATACAATGAGCAGTTCTTC.

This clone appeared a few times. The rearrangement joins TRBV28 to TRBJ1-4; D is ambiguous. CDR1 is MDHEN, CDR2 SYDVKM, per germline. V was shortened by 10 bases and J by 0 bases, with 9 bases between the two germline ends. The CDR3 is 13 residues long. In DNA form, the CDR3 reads TGTGCCACCAGACGGTCAACTAATGAAAAACTGTTTTTT. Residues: CATRRSTNEKLFF.

DNA of the CDR3: TGTGCCAGCGAAAGACAGCGAAACACTGAAGCTTTCTTT. Its translation: CASERQRNTEAFF. The V call is TRBV19, the J call TRBJ1-1, with TRBD1 as a possible D gene (5 bases). The V gene's germline CDR1 is LNHDA and CDR2 SQIVND (reference sequence). Trimming took 9 bases from V and 2 from J, leaving 13 bases between them. The CDR3 sequence is 13 residues long.

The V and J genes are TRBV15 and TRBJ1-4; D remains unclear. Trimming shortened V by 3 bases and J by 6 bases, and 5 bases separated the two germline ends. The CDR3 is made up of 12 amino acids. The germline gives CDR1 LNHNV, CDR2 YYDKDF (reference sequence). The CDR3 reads CATSRPHEKLFF. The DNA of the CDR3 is TGTGCCACCAGCAGGCCGCATGAAAAACTGTTTTTT.

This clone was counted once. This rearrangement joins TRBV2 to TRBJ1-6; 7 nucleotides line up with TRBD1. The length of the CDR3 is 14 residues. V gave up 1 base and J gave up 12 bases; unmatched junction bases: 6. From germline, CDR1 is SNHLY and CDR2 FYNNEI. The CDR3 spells CASSEGITGVPLHF. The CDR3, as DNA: TGTGCCAGCAGTGAAGGGATAACAGGGGTACCCCTCCACTTT.

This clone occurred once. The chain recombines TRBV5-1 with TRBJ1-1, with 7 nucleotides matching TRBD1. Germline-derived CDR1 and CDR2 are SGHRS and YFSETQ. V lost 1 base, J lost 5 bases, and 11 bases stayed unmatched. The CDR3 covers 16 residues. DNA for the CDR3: TGCGCCAGCAGCTTGACCTTGACAGGGACGGGTACTGAAGCTTTCTTT. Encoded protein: CASSLTLTGTGTEAFF.